The sequence of this TCR beta chain was determined in a study of T cell responses to AZD1222 COVID-19 vaccine. This clone has just one count. Germline lookup yields CDR1 SNHLY and CDR2 FYNNEI. This CDR3 comprises 13 residues. V gave up 5 bases and J gave up 8 bases, with 15 bases separating them. TCRdb's table, derived via immunoSEQ multiplex PCR, lists solely in-frame clones and lacks some. Seen here are fewer than 150,000 clones, about 89% observed once, and the top ten hold about 4.4%. The clonotype originates from an adult in good health. Sequenced material: peripheral blood, taken on day 0 of AZD1222 vaccination. V and J are TRBV2 and TRBJ1-2; D might be TRBD1 (6 bases). The CDR3 loop reads CASSLSRTEGYTF. In DNA form, the CDR3 reads TGTGCCAGCAGTCTCTCTCGGACAGAGGGCTACACCTTC.